This T cell receptor (beta chain) is drawn from a study of CD8 T cells in Susac syndrome. CD8+ and CD4+ T cells taken from blood had their TCR beta sequenced. Reverse transcription of about 0.45 to 1 ug RNA was performed with random hexamers. TCRdb re-derived calls from the immunoSEQ multiplex PCR reads in MiXCR, one entry per CDR3 protein. This sample has 150,000 to 200,000 distinct CDR3 sequences, with 93% found just once. V shed 2 bases, J shed 0 bases, and the junction held 3 bases outside the gene matches. The CDR3 is made up of 16 amino acids. Germline CDR1 reads SGHVS; CDR2 reads FQNEAQ. This TCR derives from a human donor with multiple sclerosis. What was sequenced was CD4+ T cells from PBMCs. The chain combines TRBV7-8 with TRBJ2-2; 7 nucleotides match TRBD1. The CDR3 DNA follows: TGTGCCAGCAGCTTACGGACAGGAACGAACACCGGGGAGCTGTTTTTT. Encoded protein: CASSLRTGTNTGELFF.